The next 21 T cell receptor beta chains were all read from a single sample in a study of cytomegalovirus exposure and HLA in healthy donors. Here immunoSEQ multiplex PCR was the method, and the copy in TCRdb shows in-frame clones only, minus some. The sample lists roughly 120,000 clones; about 83% were seen once. The specimen was PBMCs. The source of these receptors is a woman under 40 in good health and CMV-seronegative.

This clone has a single count. The chain uses TRBV5-6 and TRBJ1-4; TRBD1 is a possible D gene (5 bases). Germline values: CDR1 SGHDT, CDR2 YYEEEE. Trimming cost V 4 bases and J 1 base, with 14 bases left between them. CDR3 length equals 16 residues. CDR3 loop: CASSTAGIGTNEKLFF. The CDR3 DNA follows: TGTGCCAGCAGCACTGCAGGGATAGGAACTAATGAAAAACTGTTTTTT.

This clone was counted once. The CDR3 nucleotides are TGTGCCAGCAGCTTTCAGCAGGGACTCAGGGATACGCAGTATTTT. Translating gives CASSFQQGLRDTQYF. V is TRBV7-2 and J is TRBJ2-3, with a weak D call TRBD2 (6 bases). The CDR3 has 15 amino acids. CDR1 and CDR2 (germline): SGHTA, FQGNSA. V gave up 3 bases and J gave up 6 bases, with 16 bases separating them.

V is TRBV7-8 and J is TRBJ2-3; D ambiguous. The CDR3 consists of 15 residues. Trimming shortened V by 5 bases and J by 2 bases, and 14 bases separated the two germline ends. Germline V lookup: CDR1 SGHVS, CDR2 FQNEAQ. CDR3 protein: CASSLRLANTDTQYF. The CDR3 nucleotides read TGTGCCAGCAGCCTGCGTTTAGCTAACACAGATACGCAGTATTTT.

The V call is TRBV9, the J call TRBJ1-2, with 7 positions matching TRBD1. This CDR3 is 13 amino acids long. Germline V gene lookup returns CDR1 SGDLS and CDR2 YYNGEE. V shed 4 bases, J shed 7 bases, and the junction held 7 bases outside the gene matches. In nucleotides, the CDR3 is TGTGCCAGCAGCCCTAGACAGGGATCTGGCTACACCTTC. This codes for CASSPRQGSGYTF.

The V and J genes are TRBV5-4 and TRBJ1-1, with D possibly matching TRBD1 (5 bases). Trimming stripped 4 bases from V and 0 bases from J, with 10 bases between. The CDR3 is 14 residues long. Germline CDR1 SGHNT, CDR2 YYREEE (reference sequence). CDR3 region: CASSPRALNTEAFF. In DNA, the CDR3 is TGTGCCAGCAGCCCCAGGGCGCTGAACACTGAAGCTTTCTTT. The full variable domain, completed using reference TRBV5-4 and TRBJ1-1, is ETGVTQSPTHLIKTRGQQVTLRCSSQSGHNTVSWYQQALGQGPQFIFQYYREEENGRGNFPPRFSGLQFPNYSSELNVNALELDDSALYLCASSPRALNTEAFFGQGTRLTVV.

The V call is TRBV5-1, the J call TRBJ2-1; TRBD1 aligns across 7 bases. The CDR3 contains 12 residues. Germline V CDR1 and CDR2: SGHRS, YFSETQ. Trimming took 5 bases from V and 8 from J; bases not matched to a gene: 4. CDR3 nucleotide sequence: TGCGCCAGCAGTCGACAGGGCGATGAGCAGTTCTTC. Protein sequence: CASSRQGDEQFF.

The rearrangement joins TRBV5-6 to TRBJ2-5; 13 bases fit TRBD2. Germline V gives CDR1 SGHDT, CDR2 YYEEEE. V trimming: 0 bases; J trimming: 9 bases; junction bases outside the gene matches: 8. CDR3 length equals 16 residues. DNA for the CDR3: TGTGCCAGCAGCTTGGGGACTAGCGGGGGCCCCGCGCCCCAGTACTTC. Protein: CASSLGTSGGPAPQYF.

This clone was counted a few times. The CDR3 loop is CASSLAITVPNTEAFF. The CDR3 DNA is TGTGCCAGCAGCTTAGCGATAACAGTCCCGAACACTGAAGCTTTCTTT. The rearrangement uses TRBV7-2 and TRBJ1-1; D not certain. CDR1 and CDR2 from the germline V gene are SGHTA and FQGNSA. This CDR3 region has 16 residues. The V end was cut by 0 bases, the J end by 1 base, with 12 bases between. Full variable domain (outside the CDR3, taken from reference TRBV7-2 and TRBJ1-1): GAGVSQSPSNKVTEKGKDVELRCDPISGHTALYWYRQSLGQGLEFLIYFQGNSAPDKSGLPSDRFSAERTGGSVSTLTIQRTQQEDSAVYLCASSLAITVPNTEAFFGQGTRLTVV.

The V call is TRBV15, the J call TRBJ1-2; a weak D match, TRBD1 (5 bases). Germline V gene sequence: CDR1 LNHNV, CDR2 YYDKDF (reference sequence). The ends were cut back, 0 bases at V and 2 bases at J, with 10 bases in the middle. The CDR3 runs 15 residues. The CDR3 nucleotides are TGTGCCACCAGCAGAGATATTCGACAGAACTATGGCTACACCTTC. It yields the protein CATSRDIRQNYGYTF.

V usage is TRBV12-5 and J usage is TRBJ2-5; D is unclear. Germline CDR1 reads LGHNT; CDR2 reads FRNRAP. The CDR3 sequence is 14 residues long. V lost 5 bases, J lost 3 bases, and 13 bases lay in between. The CDR3 protein is CASGPRAGKETQYF. For the CDR3, the DNA is TGTGCTAGTGGTCCGCGAGCAGGAAAAGAGACCCAGTACTTC.

The chain joins TRBV2 to TRBJ2-7; the D gene is possibly TRBD2 (5 bases). V was cut by 6 bases and J by 3 bases, with 9 bases left in between. The CDR3 consists of 12 residues. Germline loops: CDR1 SNHLY, CDR2 FYNNEI. The CDR3 spells CASSPRGYEQYF. Written as DNA, the CDR3 is TGTGCCAGCAGCCCTCGGGGCTACGAGCAGTACTTC. Supplemented by reference TRBV2 and TRBJ2-7, the full variable domain reads EPEVTQTPSHQVTQMGQEVILRCVPISNHLYFYWYRQILGQKVEFLVSFYNNEISEKSEIFDDQFSVERPDGSNFTLKIRSTKLEDSAMYFCASSPRGYEQYFGPGTRLTVT.

V is TRBV11-3 and J is TRBJ2-1; weak D call: TRBD1 (5 bases). This CDR3 has 13 residues. Germline V gives CDR1 SGHNT, CDR2 YENEEA. The V and J ends lost 8 bases and 6 bases respectively, with 14 bases between them. Written as DNA, the CDR3 is TGTGCCAGCTCGCCCCAGGGCCCCAATGAGCAGTTCTTC. This codes for CASSPQGPNEQFF.

This clone has just a few counts. The J gene is TRBJ2-7, the V gene TRBV18, with D tentatively TRBD2 (7 bases). The germline V gene encodes CDR1 KGHSH and CDR2 LQKENI. The CDR3 extends over 12 amino acids. V was trimmed by 6 bases and J by 6 bases, leaving 12 bases between them. The CDR3, as DNA: TGTGCCAGCTCCATAGGGGGGGTCGAGCAGTACTTC. The encoded protein is CASSIGGVEQYF. The full variable domain, completed using reference TRBV18 and TRBJ2-7, is NAGVMQNPRHLVRRRGQEARLRCSPMKGHSHVYWYRQLPEEGLKFMVYLQKENIIDESGMPKERFSAEFPKEGPSILRIQQVVRGDSAAYFCASSIGGVEQYFGPGTRLTVT.

This chain links TRBV6-5 with TRBJ1-6; perhaps TRBD1 as D (5 bases). Germline loops: CDR1 MNHEY, CDR2 SVGAGI. CDR3 length: 15 residues. V lost 4 bases to trimming and J lost 9 bases, with 16 bases between them. CDR3 nucleotides: TGTGCCAGCAGTTGGGTCAGGGAGGCCACTTCACCCCTCCACTTT. It translates to CASSWVREATSPLHF.

The rearrangement uses TRBV6-1 and TRBJ2-6, with a tentative D call TRBD1 (6 bases). V gave up 1 base and J gave up 4 bases, with 14 bases separating them. The CDR3 sequence is 17 residues long. Germline CDR1 is MNHNS and CDR2 is SASEGT. The CDR3 nucleotides are TGTGCCAGCAGTGAAGAGAACAGGGTGTGGGGGGCCAACGTCCTGACTTTC. Its protein product is CASSEENRVWGANVLTF.

The rearrangement joins TRBV18 to TRBJ2-7, with D possibly TRBD2 on 6 matching bases. V lost 4 bases, J lost 0 bases, and 7 bases lay in between. Germline loops: CDR1 KGHSH, CDR2 LQKENI. The CDR3 contains 13 residues. The CDR3 sequence is CASSLRDSYEQYF. Written as DNA, the CDR3 is TGTGCCAGCTCACTGCGGGACTCCTACGAGCAGTACTTC.

This clone was seen just once. The genes are TRBV10-1 and TRBJ2-7; 8 bases map to TRBD1. This CDR3 is 13 amino acids long. CDR1 and CDR2 from the germline V gene are WNHNN and SYGVQD (reference sequence). V was clipped by 8 bases and J by 2 bases; unmatched bases: 5. DNA of the CDR3: TGCGCCAGCGGGAACAGGGGGGCCTACGAGCAGTACTTC. Translating it yields CASGNRGAYEQYF.

The gene calls are TRBV5-1 and TRBJ2-3, with no clear D. The V end was cut by 2 bases, the J end by 3 bases, with 7 bases between. This CDR3 is 13 amino acids long. CDR1 SGHRS and CDR2 YFSETQ come from the germline V gene. CDR3 in DNA: TGCGCCAGCAGCTTTGGTCGGACAGATACGCAGTATTTT. This codes for CASSFGRTDTQYF.

This chain uses TRBV4-3 with TRBJ1-4; the D is unclear. Germline values: CDR1 LGHNA, CDR2 YSLEER. V lost 0 bases and J lost 8, with 16 bases in between. The CDR3 covers 16 residues. CDR3 sequence reads: CASSQEGGYTREKLFF. CDR3 DNA: TGCGCCAGCAGCCAAGAGGGTGGCTATACGAGGGAAAAACTGTTTTTT.

The CDR3 nucleotides read TGTGCCAGCAGTCCCTACTCAGGGATCACAGATACGCAGTATTTT. Translating it yields CASSPYSGITDTQYF. This chain links TRBV27 with TRBJ2-3, with a weak D call TRBD1 (5 bases). Trimming stripped 5 bases from V and 2 bases from J, with 14 bases between. The CDR3 has 15 residues. Germline V gives CDR1 MNHEY, CDR2 SMNVEV (reference sequence).

V is TRBV7-9 and J is TRBJ2-2; 7 bases agree with TRBD2. This CDR3 comprises 15 residues. Losses at the gene ends were 5 bases for V and 5 bases for J; bases not matched to a gene: 8. Germline V lookup: CDR1 SEHNR, CDR2 FQNEAQ (reference sequence). CDR3 in amino acids: CASSPAGVGTGELFF. The CDR3 region has the DNA TGTGCCAGCAGCCCGGCGGGGGTAGGGACCGGGGAGCTGTTTTTT.